This TCR beta chain was captured in a study of metastatic and nonmetastatic thyroid tumors. Study context: Peripheral blood and tumor or nodule samples from malignant and benign thyroid patients were compared. Study conclusions and caveats: Reported TCR beta diversity, measured in blood and tumor, was significantly higher for malignant thyroid tumors than for benign nodules.

Per germline, CDR1 KGHSH and CDR2 LQKENI. V lost 3 bases, J lost 5 bases, and 17 bases lay in between. This CDR3 comprises 15 residues. The authors' processing: The distant-metastasis classifier for papillary thyroid cancer was built from CDR3 differences across clinicopathological groups. TCRdb used MiXCR to call clones anew from the PCR reads. TCRdb, rather than the study authors, made the V and J calls. This table holds about 69,000 clones, approximately 14% found once. Patients had received no treatment of any kind before thyroid surgery. This clone has at least ten counts. Its antigen is not known.

The chain joins TRBV18 to TRBJ2-7; tentatively, D is TRBD1 or TRBD2 (5 bases each). Sequenced material: blood. The receptor comes from a male donor with papillary thyroid cancer or a benign thyroid nodule (not recorded which). Some clones in this sample may be carry-over from other donors' samples. The DNA for the CDR3 is TGTGCCAGCTCACCCCGGGACGCCGGGCTCCACGAGCAGTACGTC. Its protein is CASSPRDAGLHEQYV.